The TCR beta chain described here comes from a study of blood T cell repertoires in COVID-19. Study context: T cells, B-cell-depleted T cells, or PBMCs supplied cDNA or gDNA.

Comment on this clone: The same CDR3 is also encoded by other DNA sequences in this sample.

TCRdb's copy holds only in-frame clones and misses some; the assay was immunoSEQ multiplex PCR. The sample has about 210,000 clones, roughly 80% seen once. The CDR3 length is 14 residues. Germline loops: CDR1 MGHDK, CDR2 SYGVNS. The V gene lost 4 bases and the J gene lost 4 bases, with 10 bases spanning the gap. The sequence was collected from a middle-aged woman with active or convalescent COVID-19. The sequencing sample was made of peripheral blood. The chain is built from TRBV25-1 and TRBJ2-2; possibly TRBD2 for D (5 bases). The CDR3 nucleotides read TGTGCCAGCAGTGGAGGAGGAGGCACCGGGGAGCTGTTTTTT. Protein product: CASSGGGGTGELFF.